This T cell receptor beta chain was identified in a study of T cells in Graves' hyperthyroidism and ophthalmopathy (dated by TCRdb to the late 2010s). Background on the whole study: Peripheral blood samples were taken at the time of initial diagnosis, prior to any treatment. A discovery cohort of around 100 patients, 43 with Graves' ophthalmopathy and about 58 with stable Graves' hyperthyroidism, was used to find distinguishing TCR V-J signatures. Prospective prediction of ophthalmopathy was tested in an independent validation cohort consisting of 18 to 20 hyperthyroidism patients and more than 15 patients who later progressed to ophthalmopathy. For training and testing, the 95 to 100 patients in the discovery cohort were randomly divided in a 7:3 ratio. In addition, the study compared T-cell repertoires in thyroid tissue and in blood from five to seven Graves' hyperthyroidism patients. Once sampling was done, hyperthyroidism patients were given methimazole at a starting dose of 30 mg daily, whereas ophthalmopathy patients were given high-dose intravenous methylprednisolone. TCR Vbeta CDR3 sequencing of 120 to 150 peripheral blood samples (more than 40 ophthalmopathy, roughly 74 hyperthyroidism and approximately 17 progressor patients) is reported in the paper.

The paper as a whole reports these results and caveats: A model built on a 13 V-J signature distinguished ophthalmopathy from stable hyperthyroidism, reaching around 90% sensitivity and 81% to 83% specificity in cross-validation and 80%/75% in testing. In validation, the model predicted progression to ophthalmopathy with roughly 70% sensitivity and over 72% specificity, a median of 6.5 months before onset. Most expanded thyroid clonotypes (frequency above 0.001) were also detected in blood, a finding suggesting that blood repertoires may reflect thyroid immune responses. No statistical method was used to fix the sample size in advance, and group allocation was not hidden from the investigators.

Hyperthyroidism patients were newly diagnosed, with disease duration under 2 months, and aged 18 to 65 years. Any patient with an uncontrolled infection, another autoimmune disease, pregnancy or lactation was excluded. Diagnoses were established on the basis of clinical symptoms, serum thyroxine and TRAb, thyroid ultrasound, and orbital computed tomography. Blood from progressor patients was collected at the time of first diagnosis with hyperthyroidism, before any ophthalmopathy symptoms had appeared. PBMCs were separated from roughly 10 ml of fresh peripheral blood using Ficoll-Paque density gradient centrifugation. Patients classed as progressors first received a Graves' hyperthyroidism diagnosis and then went on to develop ophthalmopathy during follow-up. Total RNA was extracted with Trizol reagent, and quality was checked on an Agilent 2100 Bioanalyzer. Amplification of TCR beta CDR3 regions was carried out from RNA transcripts. For the first round of RT-PCR on the TCR CDR3, the HTBI primer set was used together with the Qiagen OneStep RT-PCR kit. The libraries were constructed in a second round of multiplex PCR and then size-selected and purified. Libraries were sequenced paired-end with 100 bp reads on an Illumina HiSeq2000. Regarding the original processing steps: Raw data were processed with SOAPnuke, discarding reads with adapters, uncalled bases, mean Phred below 15, or no exact constant-primer or identifier match. COPE v1.2.5 was used to merge high-quality paired reads, and clonotypes were defined as unique nucleotide sequences. MiTCR v1.1 was used to align clonotypes to the IMGT TRBV, TRBD and TRBJ reference segments. The analysis was restricted to V-J combinations with a frequency above 0.0001, which together covered approximately 99% of the repertoires. A TCS score was defined as the ratio between F50 (clonal expansion) and ExV (chaos), using BLOSUM62-based TCRdist between CDR3 peptides within each V-J. Welch's t-statistics and random forest reduced around 550 V-J features to fewer than 15, which were used in a naive Bayes classifier (R e1071). The raw public reads went through TCRdb reprocessing: fastp at Q25, MiXCR clone calling, in-frame beta chains kept. Rows are combined by CDR3 protein, so each entry shows the most common genes and DNA. The V and J calls were not made by the authors but by TCRdb's processing. Here the sample has nearly 600,000 distinct CDR3 sequences; more than 11% occur a single time. Roughly 6.2% of the sample is taken by the ten largest.

CDR1 and CDR2 (LNHDA, SQIVND) derive from the germline V gene (reference sequence). V lost 3 bases and J lost 0 bases, and the count of bases not matched to a germline gene is 3. Including cysteine and phenylalanine, the CDR3 has 15 amino acids. Only the CDR3 DNA is retained, 45 bases long and in frame from the first base. Concerning this clonotype: Its antigen is unknown. Base qualities are not at hand, and no much larger clone is one base apart.

Input material: blood. The chain is encoded by TRBV19 joined to TRBJ2-3; TRBD1 fits 7 bases in the junction. The receptor was derived from a young woman with Graves' hyperthyroidism that later progressed to Graves' ophthalmopathy. The CDR3 reads CASSIEGASTDTQYF. The bases read TGTGCCAGTAGTATTGAGGGGGCGAGCACAGATACGCAGTATTTT. When the CDR3 is completed using the reference TRBV19 and TRBJ2-3 genes on either side, the full variable domain is DGGITQSPKYLFRKEGQNVTLSCEQNLNHDAMYWYRQDPGQGLRLIYYSQIVNDFQKGDIAEGYSVSREKKESFPLTVTSAQKNPTAFYLCASSIEGASTDTQYFGPGTRLTVL.